The clone carrying this T cell receptor (beta chain) was seen only once. The sample originates from a study of blood T cell repertoires in COVID-19. Study summary: For recovered donors of Cohort 3, there were two negative PCRs, clearance, or symptom resolution.

In terms of age and location, participants ranged from roughly 18 to 100 years and lived in about two dozen US areas. Participant-given clinical history determined each cohort assignment. There are 14 residues in the CDR3. V dropped 7 bases and J dropped 2 bases, with 15 bases sitting between them. From germline, CDR1 is MDHEN and CDR2 SYDVKM. Original analysis: The assay estimated nucleated cells by amplifying reference gene primers. The data were produced by immunoSEQ multiplex PCR, yet TCRdb's version contains in-frame clones alone and is incomplete. The DNA was the basis for D and trimming; V, J and clone size are from that table. The sample lists about 280,000 clones, 88% seen once, with 2% to 2.5% in the top ten.

Sequencing was carried out using PBMCs or T cells enriched from blood (not recorded which). The rearrangement uses TRBV28 and TRBJ2-7, with D possibly TRBD1 on 5 matching bases. The receptor was derived from a woman aged 55-69 years in a cohort exposed to, infected with or recovered from COVID-19 (not recorded which). As DNA, the CDR3 is TGTGCCAGCACCGGACACAGCTCTCCCTACGAGCAGTACTTC. It specifies CASTGHSSPYEQYF.